The entry below describes one T cell receptor (beta chain). This sample was taken from a study of blood T cell repertoires in COVID-19. Turning to the study itself: Sources were T cells, B-cell-depleted T cells, or PBMCs; the material itself was cDNA or gDNA.

Measured with immunoSEQ multiplex PCR; TCRdb has only the in-frame clones, and not every one. The sample has about 220,000 clones, around 86% seen once. Trimming took 2 bases from V and 2 from J; bases not matched to a gene: 3. The CDR3 is made up of 15 amino acids. Germline V CDR1 and CDR2: SGHVS, FQNEAQ. The chain recombines TRBV7-8 with TRBJ2-3; 8 bases agree with TRBD2. The sequence came from a man aged 25-45 years who had recovered from COVID-19. Sequenced: peripheral blood. In DNA form, the CDR3 reads TGTGCCAGCAGCTTACCGGGGGGGCTCACAGATACGCAGTATTTT. Amino acid sequence: CASSLPGGLTDTQYF. The full variable domain, its missing parts supplied by reference TRBV7-8 and TRBJ2-3, is GAGVSQSPRYKVAKRGQDVALRCDPISGHVSLFWYQQALGQGPEFLTYFQNEAQLDKSGLPSDRFFAERPEGSVSTLKIQRTQQEDSAVYLCASSLPGGLTDTQYFGPGTRLTVL.